This record concerns one T cell receptor beta chain sequence. The sample holds one count of this clone. The target of this receptor is not known. Per-base qualities were not stored, and no clone one base away is much larger. Participants in the prospective study were enrolled through a virtual design, were aged roughly 18 to 100 years, and lived in approximately 25 United States geographic areas. In the prospective study, cohorts were assigned on the basis of participant-reported clinical history obtained from a screening survey and a study questionnaire. Exposed participants were defined as having been in contact with someone with a PCR-confirmed or clinician-diagnosed COVID-19 case within 2 weeks of study entry. In the prospective study, whole blood, serum and a nasopharyngeal or oropharyngeal swab were collected from each participant by mobile phlebotomists. Prospective study participants could optionally give additional blood draws and questionnaires over an approximately two-month period. Prospective study blood samples were shipped either frozen or at room temperature before DNA extraction.

The data are from a study of blood T cell repertoires in COVID-19 (dated by TCRdb to 2018 to 2020). For the study in its entirety: The collaborator samples originated in the United States, Italy and Spain and spanned the acute and convalescent phases of COVID-19. The repertoires were released in a freely available public database intended as a resource for research on the immune response to SARS-CoV-2. Deeply sampled blood TCRbeta repertoires from subjects exposed to, actively infected with, or recovered from COVID-19 were included in the dataset. The material from the prospective study consisted of cDNA or gDNA derived from T cells, B-cell-depleted T cells, or PBMCs. A de-identified subject ID, COVID-19 status, age in years and sex were almost always included in the sample metadata. Where available, HLA class I and class II types were obtained from metadata supplied by the sample provider rather than from assay-based typing. The samples were drawn from the first 160 participants of the ongoing ImmuneRACE study and from more than 1,000 subjects provided by 6 global collaborators. The investigation overall reported the following: Clinical and demographic metadata were provided uncurated, with the amount varying by source and participant.

The CDR3 runs 16 amino acids, cysteine and phenylalanine included. The retained sequence is limited to the CDR3, 48 bases, with the frame set at the first base. Deletion took 4 bases off V and 1 base off J, with a span of 18 bases between the germline ends. CDR1 is given as SGHRS and CDR2 as YFSETQ, both from the germline V gene. TCRbeta CDR3 regions were amplified from genomic DNA by means of the immunoSEQ Assay, a bias-controlled multiplex PCR. The study's own analysis went as follows. The number of nucleated cells in each sample was estimated from the amplification of reference gene primers within the assay. To quantify the absolute abundance of each unique TCRbeta CDR3 rearrangement, sequence reads were collapsed and filtered. For each sample, productive Simpson clonality was calculated by taking the square root of Simpson's diversity index across productive rearrangements. Held by TCRdb, this immuneACCESS table contains in-frame sequences only and omits some clones. Under half of the omission traces to an unresolved V gene where checked; the cause of the rest is unknown. From that table come the V and J calls and clone size; the DNA was used to work out D and trimming. For this sample there are over 350,000 clones; more than 85% appear just once. In total, the top ten clones hold just over 0.85% of the sample.

Material: PBMCs or T cells enriched from blood (not recorded which). The receptor's source is a woman in her 40s who had been exposed to COVID-19. The chain uses TRBV5-1 and TRBJ2-7; TRBD2 is a weak D gene call, 7 bases matching. The DNA sequence follows: TGCGCCAGCAGCACCTCCGGGGGGCAGGATTCCTACGAGCAGTACTTC. It translates as CASSTSGGQDSYEQYF. Full variable domain (CDR3 extended with the reference TRBV5-1 and TRBJ2-7 proteins): KAGVTQTPRYLIKTRGQQVTLSCSPISGHRSVSWYQQTPGQGLQFLFEYFSETQRNKGNFPGRFSGRQFSNSRSEMNVSTLELGDSALYLCASSTSGGQDSYEQYFGPGTRLTVT.